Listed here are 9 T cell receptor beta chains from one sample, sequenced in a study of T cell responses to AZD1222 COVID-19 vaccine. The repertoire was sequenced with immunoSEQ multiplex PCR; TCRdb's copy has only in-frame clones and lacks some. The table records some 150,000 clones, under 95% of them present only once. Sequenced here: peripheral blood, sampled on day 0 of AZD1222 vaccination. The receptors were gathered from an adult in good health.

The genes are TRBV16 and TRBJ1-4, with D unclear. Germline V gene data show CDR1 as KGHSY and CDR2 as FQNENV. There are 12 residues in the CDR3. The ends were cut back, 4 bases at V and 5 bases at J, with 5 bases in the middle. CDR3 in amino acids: CASSLLNEKLFF. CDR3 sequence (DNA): TGTGCCAGCAGCCTTTTAAATGAAAAACTGTTTTTT.

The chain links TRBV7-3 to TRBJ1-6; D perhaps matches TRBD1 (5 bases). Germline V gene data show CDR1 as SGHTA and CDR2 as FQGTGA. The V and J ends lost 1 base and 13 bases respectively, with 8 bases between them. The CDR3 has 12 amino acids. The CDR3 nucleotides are TGTGCCAGCAGCTTAAGCCAGGGCCCCCTCCACTTT. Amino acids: CASSLSQGPLHF. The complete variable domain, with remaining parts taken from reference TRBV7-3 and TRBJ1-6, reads GAGVSQTPSNKVTEKGKYVELRCDPISGHTALYWYRQSLGQGPEFLIYFQGTGAADDSGLPNDRFFAVRPEGSVSTLKIQRTERGDSAVYLCASSLSQGPLHFGNGTRLTVT.

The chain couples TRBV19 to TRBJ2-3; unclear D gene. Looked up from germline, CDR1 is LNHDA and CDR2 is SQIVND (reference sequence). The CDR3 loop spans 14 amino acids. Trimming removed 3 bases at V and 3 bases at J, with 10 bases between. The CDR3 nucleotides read TGTGCCAGTAGTATGTATGGGCGAACAGATACGCAGTATTTT. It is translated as CASSMYGRTDTQYF.

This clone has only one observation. The CDR3 DNA is TGTGCCAGCAGTTTCCGGGACATGAACACTGAAGCTTTCTTT. Protein: CASSFRDMNTEAFF. The chain recombines TRBV27 with TRBJ1-1, with TRBD1 as a possible D gene (6 bases). Germline loops: CDR1 MNHEY, CDR2 SMNVEV (reference sequence). The CDR3 totals 14 residues. V was shortened by 3 bases and J by 0 bases, with 8 bases between the two germline ends.

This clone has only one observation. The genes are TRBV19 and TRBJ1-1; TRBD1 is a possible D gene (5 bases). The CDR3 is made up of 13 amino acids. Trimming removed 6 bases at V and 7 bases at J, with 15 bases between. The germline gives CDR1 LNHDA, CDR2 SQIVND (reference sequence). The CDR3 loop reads CASSPDTGGEAFF. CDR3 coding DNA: TGTGCCAGTAGCCCGGACACGGGAGGTGAAGCTTTCTTT. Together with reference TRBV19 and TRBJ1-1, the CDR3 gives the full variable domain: DGGITQSPKYLFRKEGQNVTLSCEQNLNHDAMYWYRQDPGQGLRLIYYSQIVNDFQKGDIAEGYSVSREKKESFPLTVTSAQKNPTAFYLCASSPDTGGEAFFGQGTRLTVV.

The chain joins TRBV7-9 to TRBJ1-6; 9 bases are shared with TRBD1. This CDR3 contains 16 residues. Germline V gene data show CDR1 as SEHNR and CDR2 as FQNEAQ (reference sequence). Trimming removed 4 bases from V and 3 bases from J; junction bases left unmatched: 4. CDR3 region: CASSSGTGFYNSPLHF. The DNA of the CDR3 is TGTGCCAGCAGCTCCGGGACAGGGTTCTATAATTCACCCCTCCACTTT.

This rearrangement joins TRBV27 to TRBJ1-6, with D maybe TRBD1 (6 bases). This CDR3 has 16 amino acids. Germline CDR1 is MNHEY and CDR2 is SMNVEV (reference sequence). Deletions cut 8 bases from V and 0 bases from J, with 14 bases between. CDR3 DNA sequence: TGTGCCAGCGCCCTGGAGGGGGGCTCCTATAATTCACCCCTCCACTTT. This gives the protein CASALEGGSYNSPLHF.

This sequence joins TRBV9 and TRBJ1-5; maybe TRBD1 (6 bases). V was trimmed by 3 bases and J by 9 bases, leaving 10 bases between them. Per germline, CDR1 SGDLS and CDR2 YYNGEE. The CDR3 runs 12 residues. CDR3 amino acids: CASSEGGGPQHF. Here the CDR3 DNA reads TGTGCCAGCAGCGAGGGAGGGGGGCCCCAGCATTTT.

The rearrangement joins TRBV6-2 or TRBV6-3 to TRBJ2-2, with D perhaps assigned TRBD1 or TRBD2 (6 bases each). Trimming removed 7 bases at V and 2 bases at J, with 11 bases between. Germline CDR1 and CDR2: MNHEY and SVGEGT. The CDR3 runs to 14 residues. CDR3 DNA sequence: TGTGCCAGCAACCCGGGGGCAAACACCGGGGAGCTGTTTTTT. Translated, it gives CASNPGANTGELFF.